The 13 T cell receptor beta chains given below trace back to one sample, sequenced in a study of blood T cell repertoires in COVID-19. Method: immunoSEQ multiplex PCR; TCRdb's copy keeps in-frame clones and lacks some. The profile shows hundreds of thousands of clones, approximately 86% of them singletons. Sequencing used peripheral blood. The receptors originated from a young woman who had recovered from COVID-19.

The chain has TRBV30 and TRBJ1-2; D is perhaps TRBD1 (5 bases). The V end lost 4 bases, the J end lost 8 bases, and 17 bases lay between the germline ends. Looked up from germline, CDR1 is GTSNPN and CDR2 is SVGIG (reference sequence). CDR3 length equals 13 residues. The CDR3 sequence is CAWNDWGGGGYTF. The CDR3 DNA reads TGTGCCTGGAACGACTGGGGGGGTGGCGGCTACACCTTC.

J is TRBJ2-1 and V is TRBV6-5; maybe TRBD2 (6 bases). Germline loops: CDR1 MNHEY, CDR2 SVGAGI. Trimming removed 5 bases from V and 9 bases from J, with 17 bases in between. The length of the CDR3 is 14 residues. CDR3 residues: CASSPESGAIEQFF. CDR3 nucleotides: TGTGCCAGCAGTCCCGAGTCGGGAGCGATTGAGCAGTTCTTC.

This clone has ten or more counts. J is TRBJ2-7 and V is TRBV7-9; D is uncertain. This CDR3 region has 12 residues. Germline-derived CDR1 and CDR2 are SEHNR and FQNEAQ (reference sequence). Trimming took 5 bases from V and 6 from J, leaving 11 bases between them. CDR3 DNA sequence: TGTGCCAGCAGCCCCTTCGGCGGCGAGCAGTACTTC. Translated: CASSPFGGEQYF.

This chain connects TRBV7-9 to TRBJ1-4, with D unresolved. V was clipped by 0 bases and J by 0 bases, with 11 bases between them. The CDR3 is made up of 17 amino acids. CDR1 is SEHNR, CDR2 FQNEAQ, per germline (reference sequence). CDR3: CASSLAEGGPTNEKLFF. The DNA for the CDR3 is TGTGCCAGCAGCTTAGCTGAAGGCGGCCCAACTAATGAAAAACTGTTTTTT. Drawing the rest from reference TRBV7-9 and TRBJ1-4, the complete variable domain is DTGVSQNPRHKITKRGQNVTFRCDPISEHNRLYWYRQTLGQGPEFLTYFQNEAQLEKSRLLSDRFSAERPKGSFSTLEIQRTEQGDSAMYLCASSLAEGGPTNEKLFFGSGTQLSVL.

The chain combines TRBV5-8 with TRBJ2-5, with D perhaps TRBD2 (6 bases). The ends were cut back, 3 bases at V and 1 base at J, with 16 bases in the middle. From germline, CDR1 is SGHTS and CDR2 YDEGEE. The CDR3 loop spans 16 amino acids. CDR3 sequence reads: CASSYIGGRSQETQYF. The CDR3 DNA reads as TGTGCCAGCAGCTACATCGGGGGTAGGTCCCAAGAGACCCAGTACTTC.

This sequence joins TRBV6-5 and TRBJ1-5; 7 bases fit TRBD1. Losses at the gene ends were 0 bases for V and 5 bases for J; bases not matched to a gene: 7. This CDR3 is built from 16 residues. The germline gives CDR1 MNHEY, CDR2 SVGAGI. In DNA, the CDR3 is TGTGCCAGCAGTTACTCCCGGACAGGCCGACATCAGCCCCAGCATTTT. It specifies CASSYSRTGRHQPQHF.

The genes are TRBV27 and TRBJ2-7; 8 bases map to TRBD2. V lost 4 bases, J lost 5 bases, and 7 bases stayed unmatched. The CDR3 extends over 14 amino acids. CDR1 and CDR2 from the germline V gene are MNHEY and SMNVEV (reference sequence). Written as DNA, the CDR3 is TGTGCCAGCAGTTCTCGTAGCGGGATGGACGAGCAGTACTTC. Protein: CASSSRSGMDEQYF.

V usage is TRBV5-1 and J usage is TRBJ1-1, with TRBD1 identical over 7 bases. The CDR3 sequence is 12 residues long. Per the germline V gene, CDR1 is SGHRS and CDR2 is YFSETQ. The trim removed 5 bases at V and 11 bases at J, leaving 9 bases unmatched. CDR3: CASRYGQEEAFF. The CDR3, as DNA: TGCGCCAGCAGATACGGACAGGAGGAGGCTTTCTTT. Drawing the rest from reference TRBV5-1 and TRBJ1-1, the complete variable domain is KAGVTQTPRYLIKTRGQQVTLSCSPISGHRSVSWYQQTPGQGLQFLFEYFSETQRNKGNFPGRFSGRQFSNSRSEMNVSTLELGDSALYLCASRYGQEEAFFGQGTRLTVV.

A note on this clone: A read error may produce the germline difference seen at one junction end. J is TRBJ2-5 and V is TRBV5-1; the D is unclear. The CDR3 length is 13 residues. CDR1 is SGHRS, CDR2 YFSETQ, per germline. The CDR3 protein is CASTLGNGETQYF. The DNA of the CDR3 is TGCGCCAGCACCTTGGGAAACGGGGAGACCCAGTACTTC.

The genes are TRBV12-5 and TRBJ1-2; 10 bases match TRBD1. Germline V gives CDR1 LGHNT, CDR2 FRNRAP. The trim removed 1 base at V and 4 bases at J, leaving 3 bases unmatched. CDR3 length: 15 amino acids. CDR3 residues: CASGLATGGSYGYTF. Written as DNA, the CDR3 is TGTGCTAGTGGTTTGGCGACAGGGGGCAGCTATGGCTACACCTTC.

The genes are TRBV7-2 and TRBJ1-1; D is ambiguous. Germline CDR1 SGHTA, CDR2 FQGNSA. CDR3 size: 14 residues. V shed 1 base and J shed 1 base, with 7 bases lying between them. CDR3: CASSLVPGNTEAFF. The DNA of the CDR3 is TGTGCCAGCAGCTTAGTTCCAGGGAACACTGAAGCTTTCTTT.

The V call is TRBV19, the J call TRBJ1-5; the match to TRBD1 covers 10 bases. This CDR3 comprises 16 residues. V lost 3 bases to trimming and J lost 1 base; unmatched junction nucleotides: 3. Germline CDR1 LNHDA, CDR2 SQIVND (reference sequence). The DNA of the CDR3 is TGTGCCAGTAGTATCATGACAGGGGGCAGCAATCAGCCCCAGCATTTT. It yields the protein CASSIMTGGSNQPQHF.

The chain links TRBV7-3 to TRBJ2-4, with no clear D. V lost 0 bases to trimming and J lost 8 bases, with 8 bases between them. This CDR3 is built from 13 residues. Per germline, CDR1 SGHTA and CDR2 FQGTGA. The CDR3 sequence is CASSLTGRDIQYF. CDR3 in DNA: TGTGCCAGCAGCTTAACGGGTCGGGACATTCAGTACTTC.